This passage covers 25 T cell receptor beta chains from one sample sequenced in a study of identical twins. In TCRdb, the 5' RACE reads were re-called with MiXCR into one record per CDR3 protein. The table lists 400,000 to 550,000 distinct CDR3 sequences, about 20% of them singletons, with about 0.99% in the top ten. These same data were also listed under a study on T cells expressing NK-cell markers.

What was sequenced was CD4+ T cells sorted from blood. Receptors were obtained from a woman younger than 35 in good health.

This clonotype has more than one count but fewer than ten. J is TRBJ2-2 and V is TRBV5-6, with a tentative D call TRBD1 (5 bases). CDR1 is SGHDT, CDR2 YYEEEE, per germline. The V and J ends lost 3 bases and 4 bases respectively, with 13 bases between them. This CDR3 contains 15 residues. The CDR3 DNA reads TGTGCCAGCAGCTCCCTATCAGGGCGCACCGGGGAGCTGTTTTTT. This gives the protein CASSSLSGRTGELFF.

The chain combines TRBV20-1 with TRBJ2-5, with D maybe TRBD2 (5 bases). In germline, CDR1 is DFQATT, CDR2 SNEGSKA (reference sequence). The CDR3 consists of 14 residues. Trimming shortened V by 7 bases and J by 0 bases, and 15 bases separated the two germline ends. This CDR3 reads CSVRPGGYQETQYF. CDR3 nucleotide sequence: TGCAGTGTTCGCCCAGGCGGGTACCAAGAGACCCAGTACTTC.

V gene TRBV11-2 combines with J gene TRBJ2-7; 8 bases map to TRBD1. The CDR3 sequence is 15 residues long. After removal of 0 bases from V and 7 bases from J, the junction contained 8 bases not matched to a gene. From germline, CDR1 is SGHAT and CDR2 FQNNGV. The CDR3 DNA is TGTGCCAGCAGCTTAGAGCAGCAGGGGGCGCGGGAGCAGTACTTC. This translates into CASSLEQQGAREQYF.

V gene TRBV6-2 or TRBV6-3 combines with J gene TRBJ2-1; D is perhaps TRBD1 (7 bases). Germline-derived CDR1 and CDR2 are MNHEY and SVGEGT. CDR3 size: 13 residues. The V end lost 8 bases, the J end lost 4 bases, and 12 bases lay between the germline ends. The CDR3: CASGGGHYNEQFF. CDR3 nucleotide sequence: TGTGCCAGCGGAGGGGGCCATTACAATGAGCAGTTCTTC.

This clonotype was counted a few times. The chain joins TRBV9 to TRBJ2-7; D may be TRBD1 or TRBD2 (5 bases each). The V gene lost 3 bases and the J gene lost 3 bases, with 13 bases spanning the gap. The CDR3 totals 14 residues. Per germline, CDR1 SGDLS and CDR2 YYNGEE. The CDR3 reads CASSADPGSYEQYF. The CDR3 DNA sequence: TGTGCCAGCAGCGCGGACCCAGGGAGCTACGAGCAGTACTTC.

Ten or more counts support this clonotype. The V gene is TRBV7-9, the J gene TRBJ1-1; D may be TRBD1 (5 bases). The CDR3 spans 14 residues. The V end was cut by 0 bases, the J end by 5 bases, with 10 bases between. Per the germline V gene, CDR1 is SEHNR and CDR2 is FQNEAQ (reference sequence). The CDR3 protein is CASSLAYGGTEAFF. CDR3 bases: TGTGCCAGCAGCTTAGCTTACGGGGGTACTGAAGCTTTCTTT. Together with reference TRBV7-9 and TRBJ1-1, the CDR3 gives the full variable domain: DTGVSQNPRHKITKRGQNVTFRCDPISEHNRLYWYRQTLGQGPEFLTYFQNEAQLEKSRLLSDRFSAERPKGSFSTLEIQRTEQGDSAMYLCASSLAYGGTEAFFGQGTRLTVV.

The chain employs TRBV15 and TRBJ2-7, with D possibly called TRBD1 or TRBD2 (5 bases each). In germline, CDR1 is LNHNV, CDR2 YYDKDF (reference sequence). The length of the CDR3 is 15 residues. The V gene lost 3 bases and the J gene lost 3 bases, with 15 bases spanning the gap. CDR3 coding DNA: TGTGCCACCAGCAGGGGACGGGACGGGGACTACGAGCAGTACTTC. This translates into CATSRGRDGDYEQYF.

The chain uses TRBV20-1 and TRBJ2-1; TRBD2 agrees at 9 bases. The V and J ends lost 1 base and 0 bases, in that order; junction bases with no gene match: 4. The CDR3 loop spans 16 amino acids. The V gene's germline CDR1 is DFQATT and CDR2 SNEGSKA (reference sequence). The CDR3 protein is CSARARTSVSYNEQFF. The CDR3 DNA is TGCAGTGCTAGAGCACGGACTAGCGTCTCCTACAATGAGCAGTTCTTC.

The chain is built from TRBV25-1 and TRBJ2-1; D is undetermined. The germline V gene encodes CDR1 MGHDK and CDR2 SYGVNS. V was cut by 4 bases and J by 9 bases, with 16 bases left in between. This CDR3 is built from 14 residues. The DNA of the CDR3 is TGTGCCAGCAGTGTCCCGGGTCTGGTTCCTGAGCAGTTCTTC. Its translation is CASSVPGLVPEQFF.

The chain is built from TRBV7-3 and TRBJ2-6, with no clear D. CDR1 and CDR2 (germline): SGHTA, FQGTGA. The CDR3 has 16 residues. The V and J ends lost 0 bases and 0 bases respectively, with 6 bases between them. CDR3 in DNA: TGTGCCAGCAGCTTAACGTTCCGCTCTGGGGCCAACGTCCTGACTTTC. This sequence encodes CASSLTFRSGANVLTF.

This clonotype was counted a few times. The V and J genes are TRBV5-1 and TRBJ2-3; TRBD2 agrees at 11 bases. This CDR3 has 16 amino acids. Germline values: CDR1 SGHRS, CDR2 YFSETQ. Trimming took 4 bases from V and 6 from J; bases not matched to a gene: 10. The chain's CDR3 is CASSSSGGARSDTQYF. CDR3 nucleotides: TGCGCCAGCAGCAGTAGCGGGGGGGCAAGATCCGATACGCAGTATTTT.

This chain joins TRBV3-1 and TRBJ1-2, with D uncertain. V gave up 1 base and J gave up 8 bases, with 8 bases separating them. Germline V gene data show CDR1 as LGHDT and CDR2 as YNNKEL (reference sequence). CDR3 length equals 12 residues. CDR3 amino acids: CASSQVGWGYTF. DNA for the CDR3: TGTGCCAGCAGCCAAGTAGGATGGGGCTACACCTTC.

V is TRBV20-1 and J is TRBJ2-1, with D uncertain. From germline, CDR1 is DFQATT and CDR2 SNEGSKA (reference sequence). This CDR3 has 12 residues. The V end lost 2 bases, the J end lost 15 bases, and 17 bases lay between the germline ends. The CDR3 DNA follows: TGCAGTGCTAGAATGTCCGCCTTGGCCATGTTCTTC. Translated: CSARMSALAMFF.

The DNA of the CDR3 is TGTGCCAGCAGTGAAATGGTGGGGAGGAATGAGCAGTTCTTC. It is translated as CASSEMVGRNEQFF. J is TRBJ2-1 and V is TRBV6-1, with D tentatively TRBD2 (6 bases). V lost 2 bases, J lost 7 bases, and 12 bases lay in between. In germline, CDR1 is MNHNS, CDR2 SASEGT. The CDR3 totals 14 residues.

This clonotype was seen only a few times. This rearrangement joins TRBV2 to TRBJ2-1; tentative D call: TRBD1 (5 bases). Trimming removed 7 bases from V and 2 bases from J, with 9 bases in between. Germline CDR1 and CDR2: SNHLY and FYNNEI. The CDR3 is 13 amino acids. The CDR3 loop reads CASKRQPYNEQFF. The CDR3, as DNA: TGTGCCAGCAAGCGACAGCCCTACAATGAGCAGTTCTTC.

The genes are TRBV20-1 and TRBJ1-2; 10 bases line up with TRBD1. The length of the CDR3 is 13 residues. Germline V gene lookup returns CDR1 DFQATT and CDR2 SNEGSKA (reference sequence). The V and J ends lost 6 bases and 5 bases, in that order; junction bases with no gene match: 6. As DNA, the CDR3 is TGCAGTGCAGACCGGGACAGGGGATATGGCTACACCTTC. It encodes CSADRDRGYGYTF.

There are a few counts of this clonotype. V usage is TRBV20-1 and J usage is TRBJ1-6; D gene unclear. V shed 3 bases and J shed 4 bases, with 7 bases lying between them. This CDR3 is 13 amino acids long. CDR1 and CDR2 (germline): DFQATT, SNEGSKA (reference sequence). For the CDR3, the DNA is TGCAGTGCTAGGGCACAGTATAATTCACCCCTCCACTTT. It encodes CSARAQYNSPLHF.

The chain recombines TRBV10-3 with TRBJ2-3; D unclear. Germline V gene data show CDR1 as ENHRY and CDR2 as SYGVKD. There are 15 residues in the CDR3. The V end was cut by 2 bases, the J end by 0 bases, with 9 bases between. The CDR3 nucleotides read TGTGCCATCAGTGAGGTCCATACTAGCACAGATACGCAGTATTTT. Amino acids: CAISEVHTSTDTQYF.

The V call is TRBV5-5, the J call TRBJ2-1; tentative D call: TRBD1 (7 bases). Germline V gene data show CDR1 as SGHKS and CDR2 as YYEKEE (reference sequence). Trimming left V 2 bases short and J 5 bases short, with 14 bases between. The CDR3 spans 15 residues. The CDR3 here is CASSFHPRGDNEQFF. In DNA form, the CDR3 reads TGTGCCAGCAGCTTTCACCCCAGGGGGGACAATGAGCAGTTCTTC.

There are a few counts of this clonotype. J is TRBJ2-7 and V is TRBV5-1; D uncertain. With 4 bases removed from V and 5 bases from J, the gap between germline ends came to 19 bases. The CDR3 contains 15 residues. In germline, CDR1 is SGHRS, CDR2 YFSETQ. This CDR3 reads CASSLNLRTSNEQYF. For the CDR3, the DNA is TGCGCCAGCAGCCTGAATTTGAGGACCTCGAACGAGCAGTACTTC.

This clonotype was picked up a small number of times. The chain uses TRBV4-3 and TRBJ2-7; TRBD1 or TRBD2 may be the D gene (6 bases each). This CDR3 region has 14 residues. Germline values: CDR1 LGHNA, CDR2 YSLEER. Trimming took 1 base from V and 4 from J, leaving 11 bases between them. CDR3 nucleotides: TGCGCCAGCAGCCAAGCGGGGGCCGGGTACGAGCAGTACTTC. Protein product: CASSQAGAGYEQYF.

This clonotype has more than one count but fewer than ten. The rearrangement uses TRBV29-1 and TRBJ2-7, with 8 bases that match TRBD2. This CDR3 contains 13 residues. The V and J ends lost 4 bases and 5 bases, in that order; junction bases with no gene match: 7. Germline CDR1 and CDR2: SQVTM and ANQGSEA. The CDR3 DNA follows: TGCAGCGTTGGTCGATCAGCGGGAGACGAGCAGTACTTC. Its translation: CSVGRSAGDEQYF.

This clonotype was seen a few times. V usage is TRBV6-1 and J usage is TRBJ2-3; D is possibly TRBD1 (5 bases). Germline assignment: CDR1 MNHNS and CDR2 SASEGT. Trimming took off 6 bases at V and 9 bases at J, with 16 bases between the two ends. The CDR3 has 13 residues. The CDR3 sequence: CASSPDPHRTQYF. CDR3 DNA sequence: TGTGCCAGCAGCCCGGACCCACACAGGACGCAGTATTTT.

This sequence joins TRBV30 and TRBJ2-1, with TRBD2 as a possible D gene (6 bases). Germline loops: CDR1 GTSNPN, CDR2 SVGIG (reference sequence). This CDR3 region has 12 residues. The V and J ends lost 2 bases and 7 bases respectively, with 9 bases between them. DNA for the CDR3: TGTGCCTGGAGTAGGGACTTGAATGAGCAGTTCTTC. Its protein is CAWSRDLNEQFF.

The genes are TRBV20-1 and TRBJ2-5; tentative D call: TRBD1 (6 bases). Trimming left V 5 bases short and J 2 bases short, with 18 bases between. Looked up from germline, CDR1 is DFQATT and CDR2 is SNEGSKA (reference sequence). There are 15 residues in the CDR3. The CDR3 coding sequence is TGCAGTGCTCCCCGAGTGGCCCAGGGGCAAGAGACCCAGTACTTC. Its protein is CSAPRVAQGQETQYF.